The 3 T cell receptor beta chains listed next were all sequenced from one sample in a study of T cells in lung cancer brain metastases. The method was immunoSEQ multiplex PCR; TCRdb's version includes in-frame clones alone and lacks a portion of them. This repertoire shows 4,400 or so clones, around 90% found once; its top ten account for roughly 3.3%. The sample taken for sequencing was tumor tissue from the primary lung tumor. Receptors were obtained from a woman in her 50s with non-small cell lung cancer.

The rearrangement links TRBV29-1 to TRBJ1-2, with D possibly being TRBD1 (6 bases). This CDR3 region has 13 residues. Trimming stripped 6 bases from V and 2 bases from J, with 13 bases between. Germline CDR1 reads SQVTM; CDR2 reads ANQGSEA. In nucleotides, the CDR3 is TGCAGCGTACACAGGGATGCGAACTATGGCTACACCTTC. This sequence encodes CSVHRDANYGYTF. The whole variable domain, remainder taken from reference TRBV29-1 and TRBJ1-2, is SAVISQKPSRDICQRGTSLTIQCQVDSQVTMMFWYRQQPGQSLTLIATANQGSEATYESGFVIDKFPISRPNLTFSTLTVSNMSPEDSSIYLCSVHRDANYGYTFGSGTRLTVV.

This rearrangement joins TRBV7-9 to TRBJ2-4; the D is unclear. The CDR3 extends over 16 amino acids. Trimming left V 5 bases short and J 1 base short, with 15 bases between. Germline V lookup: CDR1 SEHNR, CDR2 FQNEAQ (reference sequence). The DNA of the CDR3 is TGTGCCAGCAGCCCACATTTTTTGAATGCCAAAAACATTCAGTACTTC. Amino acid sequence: CASSPHFLNAKNIQYF.

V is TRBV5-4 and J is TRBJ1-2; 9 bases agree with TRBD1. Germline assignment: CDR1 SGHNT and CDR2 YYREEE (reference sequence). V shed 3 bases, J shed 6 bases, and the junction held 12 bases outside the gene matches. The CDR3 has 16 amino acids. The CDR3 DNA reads TGTGCCAGCAGCTATTACACAGGGGGCAGTCGAAATGGCTACACCTTC. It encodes CASSYYTGGSRNGYTF.